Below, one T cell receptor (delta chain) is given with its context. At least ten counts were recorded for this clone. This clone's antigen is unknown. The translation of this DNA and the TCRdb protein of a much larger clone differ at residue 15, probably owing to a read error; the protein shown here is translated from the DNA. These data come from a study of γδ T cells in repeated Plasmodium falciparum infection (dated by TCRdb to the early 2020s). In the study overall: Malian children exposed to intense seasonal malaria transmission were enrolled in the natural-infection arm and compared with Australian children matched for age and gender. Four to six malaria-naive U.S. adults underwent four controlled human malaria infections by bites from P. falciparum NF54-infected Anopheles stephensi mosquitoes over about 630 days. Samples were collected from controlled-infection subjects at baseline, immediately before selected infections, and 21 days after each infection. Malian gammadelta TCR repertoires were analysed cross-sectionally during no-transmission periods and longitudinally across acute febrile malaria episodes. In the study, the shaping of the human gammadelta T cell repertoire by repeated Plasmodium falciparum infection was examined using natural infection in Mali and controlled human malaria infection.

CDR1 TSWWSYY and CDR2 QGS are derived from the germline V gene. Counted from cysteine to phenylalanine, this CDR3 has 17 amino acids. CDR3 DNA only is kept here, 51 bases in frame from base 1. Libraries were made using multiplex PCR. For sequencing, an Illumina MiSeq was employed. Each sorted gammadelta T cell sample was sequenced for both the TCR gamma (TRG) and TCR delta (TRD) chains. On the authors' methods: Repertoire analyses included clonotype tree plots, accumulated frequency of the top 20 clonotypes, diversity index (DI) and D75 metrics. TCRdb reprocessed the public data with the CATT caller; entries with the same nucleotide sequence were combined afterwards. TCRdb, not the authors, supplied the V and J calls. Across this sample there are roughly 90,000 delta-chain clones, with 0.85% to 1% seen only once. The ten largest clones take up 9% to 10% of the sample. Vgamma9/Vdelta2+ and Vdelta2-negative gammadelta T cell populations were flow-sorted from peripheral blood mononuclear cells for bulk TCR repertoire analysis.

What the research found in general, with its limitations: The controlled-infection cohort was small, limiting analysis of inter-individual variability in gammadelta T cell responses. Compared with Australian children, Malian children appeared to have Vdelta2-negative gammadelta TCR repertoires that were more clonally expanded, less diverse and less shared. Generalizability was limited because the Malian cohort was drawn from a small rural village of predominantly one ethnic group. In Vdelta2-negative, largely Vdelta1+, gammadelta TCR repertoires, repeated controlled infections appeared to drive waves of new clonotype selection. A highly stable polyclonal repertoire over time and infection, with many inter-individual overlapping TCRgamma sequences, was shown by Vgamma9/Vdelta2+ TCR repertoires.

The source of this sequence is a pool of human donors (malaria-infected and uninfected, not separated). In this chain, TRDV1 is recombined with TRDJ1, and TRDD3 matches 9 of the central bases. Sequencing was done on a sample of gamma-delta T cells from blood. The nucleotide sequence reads TGTGCTCTTGGGGGACCTTCCTTGTGGGGGATAAAGGCTAAACCCATCTTT. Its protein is CALGGPSLWGIKAKPIF.